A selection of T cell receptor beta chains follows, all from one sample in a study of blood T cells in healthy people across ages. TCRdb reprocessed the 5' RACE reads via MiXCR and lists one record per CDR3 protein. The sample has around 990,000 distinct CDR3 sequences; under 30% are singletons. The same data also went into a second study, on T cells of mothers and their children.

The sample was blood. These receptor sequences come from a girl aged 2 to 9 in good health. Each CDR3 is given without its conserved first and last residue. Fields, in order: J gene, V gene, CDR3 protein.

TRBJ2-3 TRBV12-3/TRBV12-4 ASTPGPPIGTDTQY
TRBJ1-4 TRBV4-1 ASSQVRGKLF
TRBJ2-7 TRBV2 ASSVRRFYEQY
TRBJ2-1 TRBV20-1 SARVPGLAAGEQF
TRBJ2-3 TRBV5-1 ASSAIRGAGNTQY
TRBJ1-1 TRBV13 ASSGTGTVTEAF
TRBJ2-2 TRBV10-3 AIRGDQINTGELF
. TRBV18 ASSPSQDRYYEQY
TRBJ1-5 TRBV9 ASSVALQEGPQH
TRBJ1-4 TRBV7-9 ASSLMGEKLF